Below, one T cell receptor beta chain is given with its context. No antigen is known for it. The sample belongs to a study of vaccination and CD4 T cells after COVID-19. The Oncomine TCR Beta short-read assay sequenced DNA from cultured CD4+ T cells. TCRdb reprocessed the PCR reads with MiXCR, giving one entry per CDR3 protein. This sample has 21,000 or so distinct CDR3 sequences, with about 56% found just once. The treatment denotes: 10-day PBMC culture with coronavirus spike peptide pools or control peptides (ViraFEST assay). This CDR3 region has 16 residues. The germline CDR1 and CDR2 sequences are DFQATT and SNEGSKA (reference sequence). The J segment lost 2 bases and the V segment lost 6 bases, leaving 12 bases of the junction unmatched.

Sequencing input: CD4+ T cells from blood, cultured in vitro. The sequence derives from a human donor who had recovered from COVID-19. The chain employs TRBV20-1 and TRBJ2-3; TRBD2 agrees at 9 bases. CDR3 DNA sequence: TGCAGTGCAGAACCGATAGCGGGAGTATACACAGATACGCAGTATTTT. Its protein product is CSAEPIAGVYTDTQYF.